Following are 24 T cell receptor beta chains from one sample sequenced in a study of immune evolution from preneoplasia to lung adenocarcinoma. Generated by immunoSEQ multiplex PCR, the TCRdb table keeps only in-frame clones and is missing some. Counted here are approximately 11,000 clones, roughly four fifths occurring once; the ten biggest clones make up less than 3.5%. Source material: FFPE minimally invasive lung adenocarcinoma tissue. These receptors came from a person between 65 and 79 years old with lung adenocarcinoma.

This clone was seen only once. The V call is TRBV30, the J call TRBJ1-5, with TRBD1 identical over 8 bases. Germline-derived CDR1 and CDR2 are GTSNPN and SVGIG (reference sequence). V gave up 2 bases and J gave up 0 bases; unmatched junction bases: 9. This CDR3 is 17 amino acids long. CDR3 coding DNA: TGTGCCTGGAGTCAGGGGGCGTTTGGGTATAGCAATCAGCCCCAGCATTTT. It specifies CAWSQGAFGYSNQPQHF.

This sequence joins TRBV9 and TRBJ2-3; 11 bases match TRBD2. In germline, CDR1 is SGDLS, CDR2 YYNGEE. V trimming: 2 bases; J trimming: 3 bases; junction bases outside the gene matches: 2. The CDR3 consists of 15 residues. The CDR3 nucleotides are TGTGCCAGCAGCGTCTCTAGCGGGAGGACAGATACGCAGTATTTT. The encoded protein is CASSVSSGRTDTQYF.

This clone appeared a few times. This rearrangement joins TRBV13 to TRBJ2-1, with TRBD1 matching 9 bases. The CDR3 contains 15 residues. Germline assignment: CDR1 PRHDT and CDR2 FYEKMQ (reference sequence). The V segment lost 4 bases and the J segment 10 bases; nucleotides outside the gene matches: 11. Here the CDR3 DNA reads TGTGCCAGCAGCTCCCCAGCAACAGGGGGCTGGGAGCAGTTCTTC. This encodes CASSSPATGGWEQFF. Full variable domain (outside the CDR3, taken from reference TRBV13 and TRBJ2-1): AAGVIQSPRHLIKEKRETATLKCYPIPRHDTVYWYQQGPGQDPQFLISFYEKMQSDKGSIPDRFSAQQFSDYHSELNMSSLELGDSALYFCASSSPATGGWEQFFGPGTRLTVL.

The J gene is TRBJ1-2, the V gene TRBV2, with TRBD1 matching 9 bases. Trimming took 5 bases from V and 8 from J; bases not matched to a gene: 6. The length of the CDR3 is 13 residues. The germline CDR1 and CDR2 sequences are SNHLY and FYNNEI. The CDR3 sequence: CASSTGTGKGYTF. For the CDR3, the DNA is TGTGCCAGCAGTACAGGGACAGGGAAGGGCTACACCTTC.

The chain links TRBV7-9 to TRBJ2-1; 7 nucleotides match TRBD1. CDR1 SEHNR and CDR2 FQNEAQ come from the germline V gene (reference sequence). V lost 5 bases to trimming and J lost 9 bases; unmatched junction nucleotides: 1. This CDR3 has 11 amino acids. The CDR3 DNA reads as TGTGCCAGCAGCCGGGACAGTGAGCAGTTCTTC. Its translation is CASSRDSEQFF.

The chain joins TRBV19 to TRBJ1-4; D is uncertain. This CDR3 contains 14 residues. The germline V gene encodes CDR1 LNHDA and CDR2 SQIVND (reference sequence). V shed 9 bases and J shed 8 bases, with 19 bases lying between them. The chain's CDR3 is CASHSRGKEEKLFF. The CDR3 region has the DNA TGTGCCAGCCACTCACGAGGGAAGGAAGAAAAACTGTTTTTT.

CDR3 sequence: CASTVRGTGGNEQFF. Here the CDR3 DNA reads TGTGCCAGCACGGTCCGGGGGACAGGGGGCAATGAGCAGTTCTTC. V usage is TRBV28 and J usage is TRBJ2-1, with TRBD1 identical over 11 bases. J was trimmed by 6 bases and V by 7 bases; bases with no gene match: 8. Germline CDR1 is MDHEN and CDR2 is SYDVKM. The CDR3 covers 15 residues.

The gene calls are TRBV18 and TRBJ1-1; D gene uncertain. This CDR3 is built from 14 residues. Germline V CDR1 and CDR2: KGHSH, LQKENI. Trimming took 6 bases from V and 2 from J, leaving 13 bases between them. The CDR3 loop reads CASSREAVNTEAFF. The CDR3, as DNA: TGTGCCAGCTCCCGGGAGGCAGTTAACACTGAAGCTTTCTTT.

This clone showed up just a few times. J is TRBJ2-7 and V is TRBV5-1; TRBD1 matches at 10 bases. Germline-derived CDR1 and CDR2 are SGHRS and YFSETQ. The CDR3 is 15 amino acids. The V segment lost 0 bases and the J segment 5 bases; nucleotides outside the gene matches: 5. CDR3 in DNA: TGCGCCAGCAGCTTGGGACAGGGGGCAGGGAACGAGCAGTACTTC. Translated, it gives CASSLGQGAGNEQYF.

J is TRBJ1-2 and V is TRBV7-2; maybe TRBD1 (5 bases). CDR1 is SGHTA, CDR2 FQGNSA, per germline. The CDR3 consists of 14 residues. This CDR3 reads CATSKVGGLSGYTF. As DNA, the CDR3 is TGTGCTACCAGCAAGGTCGGGGGACTTTCTGGCTACACCTTC. Filled out from reference TRBV7-2 and TRBJ1-2, the complete variable domain reads GAGVSQSPSNKVTEKGKDVELRCDPISGHTALYWYRQSLGQGLEFLIYFQGNSAPDKSGLPSDRFSAERTGGSVSTLTIQRTQQEDSAVYLCATSKVGGLSGYTFGSGTRLTVV.

The genes are TRBV27 and TRBJ2-6; D uncertain. The CDR3 is 16 amino acids. Germline V gives CDR1 MNHEY, CDR2 SMNVEV (reference sequence). The V and J ends lost 0 bases and 1 base respectively, with 7 bases between them. The chain's CDR3 is CASSLSWASGANVLTF. The CDR3 DNA follows: TGTGCCAGCAGTTTATCTTGGGCGTCTGGGGCCAACGTCCTGACTTTC.

This clone has more than one count but fewer than ten. V is TRBV20-1 and J is TRBJ2-3; D gene unclear. The CDR3 has 11 amino acids. Germline values: CDR1 DFQATT, CDR2 SNEGSKA (reference sequence). V was shortened by 0 bases and J by 6 bases, with 4 bases between the two germline ends. The CDR3 reads CSARDWDTQYF. CDR3 coding DNA: TGCAGTGCTAGAGACTGGGATACGCAGTATTTT.

The CDR3 loop reads CASSLGGKGKYNEQFF. CDR3 coding DNA: TGTGCCAGCAGCTTGGGCGGGAAGGGGAAATACAATGAGCAGTTCTTC. This chain joins TRBV5-4 and TRBJ2-1, with D possibly being TRBD2 (6 bases). V was clipped by 0 bases and J by 4 bases, with 14 bases between them. This CDR3 has 16 residues. From germline, CDR1 is SGHNT and CDR2 YYREEE (reference sequence).

The chain employs TRBV5-1 and TRBJ1-6; a possible D gene is TRBD1 (6 bases). Germline CDR1 SGHRS, CDR2 YFSETQ. The CDR3 has 14 amino acids. Trimming pared 0 bases from V and 7 bases from J, leaving 8 bases between. The CDR3 sequence is CASSLAQGNSPLHF. As DNA, the CDR3 is TGCGCCAGCAGCTTGGCCCAGGGGAATTCACCCCTCCACTTT.

The chain uses TRBV7-3 and TRBJ2-7, with D hard to call. The germline V and J ends were trimmed by 5 bases and 6 bases, with 17 bases remaining between them. CDR1 and CDR2 from the germline V gene are SGHTA and FQGTGA. This CDR3 region has 14 residues. CDR3 DNA: TGTGCCAGCAGCCCCACTTCAGGTCGGCTCGAGCAGTACTTC. This translates into CASSPTSGRLEQYF. The full variable domain, in which reference TRBV7-3 and TRBJ2-7 provide the parts outside the CDR3, is GAGVSQTPSNKVTEKGKYVELRCDPISGHTALYWYRQSLGQGPEFLIYFQGTGAADDSGLPNDRFFAVRPEGSVSTLKIQRTERGDSAVYLCASSPTSGRLEQYFGPGTRLTVT.

The chain carries TRBV11-2 and TRBJ2-5, with D possibly matching TRBD1 (6 bases). The V end was cut by 5 bases, the J end by 2 bases, with 9 bases between. This CDR3 is 13 amino acids long. The germline CDR1 and CDR2 sequences are SGHAT and FQNNGV. CDR3 protein: CASSRDTQETQYF. The CDR3 DNA reads TGTGCCAGCAGCCGGGACACGCAAGAGACCCAGTACTTC.

The chain employs TRBV27 and TRBJ2-2; no definite D call. In germline, CDR1 is MNHEY, CDR2 SMNVEV (reference sequence). There are 15 residues in the CDR3. V was cut by 5 bases and J by 1 base, with 11 bases left in between. The DNA for the CDR3 is TGTGCCAGCAGTCCCCACCAGATGAACACCGGGGAGCTGTTTTTT. This encodes CASSPHQMNTGELFF.

The V call is TRBV9, the J call TRBJ2-5; D perhaps matches TRBD2 (6 bases). The CDR3 is made up of 13 amino acids. Germline V gene sequence: CDR1 SGDLS, CDR2 YYNGEE. V gave up 4 bases and J gave up 4 bases, with 11 bases separating them. CDR3 loop: CASSPREPETQYF. In DNA, the CDR3 is TGTGCCAGCAGCCCGCGGGAACCAGAGACCCAGTACTTC.

J is TRBJ2-1 and V is TRBV19; 8 bases are shared with TRBD1. V was clipped by 7 bases and J by 10 bases; unmatched bases: 12. The CDR3 length is 14 residues. The germline CDR1 and CDR2 sequences are LNHDA and SQIVND (reference sequence). CDR3 protein: CASTTGEFRMEQFF. Here the CDR3 DNA reads TGTGCCAGTACGACAGGGGAATTCAGAATGGAGCAGTTCTTC.

This chain uses TRBV6-6 with TRBJ2-4; D uncertain. V was trimmed by 6 bases and J by 8 bases, leaving 14 bases between them. Germline V gene lookup returns CDR1 MNHNY and CDR2 SVGAGI (reference sequence). This CDR3 spans 13 amino acids. The CDR3 loop reads CASRDPAKDIQYF. CDR3 bases: TGTGCCAGCAGAGACCCTGCTAAGGACATTCAGTACTTC.

The chain carries TRBV5-1 and TRBJ2-5; 9 nucleotides line up with TRBD1. The germline V gene encodes CDR1 SGHRS and CDR2 YFSETQ. This CDR3 has 14 residues. V lost 0 bases, J lost 4 bases, and 1 base stayed unmatched. CDR3 protein: CASSLGQGGETQYF. CDR3 DNA: TGCGCCAGCAGCTTGGGACAGGGGGGAGAGACCCAGTACTTC.

This chain uses TRBV27 with TRBJ1-4; 7 bases map to TRBD1. V trimming: 5 bases; J trimming: 6 bases; junction bases outside the gene matches: 9. The CDR3 length is 15 residues. Germline V gene data show CDR1 as MNHEY and CDR2 as SMNVEV (reference sequence). CDR3 amino acids: CASSTRQGHDEKLFF. The CDR3, as DNA: TGTGCCAGCAGTACCAGACAGGGTCACGATGAAAAACTGTTTTTT.

V usage is TRBV19 and J usage is TRBJ2-3; the D gene could be TRBD1 or TRBD2 (5 bases each). Germline CDR1 is LNHDA and CDR2 is SQIVND (reference sequence). There are 12 residues in the CDR3. Trimming shortened V by 3 bases and J by 9 bases, and 10 bases separated the two germline ends. The CDR3, as DNA: TGTGCCAGTAGTATGGGGGTTGAGACGCAGTATTTT. Protein: CASSMGVETQYF.

V is TRBV28 and J is TRBJ1-1; D is ambiguous. Germline CDR1 is MDHEN and CDR2 is SYDVKM. V lost 3 bases and J lost 0, with 11 bases in between. CDR3 length: 15 amino acids. In DNA form, the CDR3 reads TGTGCCAGCAGTTTCCGGCAGTCTATGAACACTGAAGCTTTCTTT. Translated: CASSFRQSMNTEAFF.